This T cell receptor beta chain was profiled in a study of shared T cell receptors in the human thymus. TCRdb's copy holds only in-frame clones and misses some; the assay was immunoSEQ multiplex PCR. This sample yields 700,000 to 750,000 clones, of which 70% to 90% are seen a single time; more than 0.008% belongs to the top ten. Germline values: CDR1 GTSNPN, CDR2 SVGIG (reference sequence). The CDR3 contains 16 residues. Between the trimmed V and J ends, which lost 0 bases and 5 bases, there was a span of 14 bases. These data were also filed under a second study, of human thymus T cells. As reported in that work: The thymus tissue came from resections taken during corrective heart surgery. Biased V and J segment usage appeared in thymus and peripheral blood. Highly overlapping thymic repertoires among unrelated individuals were reported in related research.

The sequenced material came from thymocytes. The V gene is TRBV30, the J gene TRBJ1-6; possibly TRBD1 for D (5 bases). This TCR came from a girl under two years old with a congenital heart defect. As DNA, the CDR3 is TGTGCCTGGAGTGTAACTGGGAGGGGTCATAATTCACCCCTCCACTTT. Translated, it gives CAWSVTGRGHNSPLHF.